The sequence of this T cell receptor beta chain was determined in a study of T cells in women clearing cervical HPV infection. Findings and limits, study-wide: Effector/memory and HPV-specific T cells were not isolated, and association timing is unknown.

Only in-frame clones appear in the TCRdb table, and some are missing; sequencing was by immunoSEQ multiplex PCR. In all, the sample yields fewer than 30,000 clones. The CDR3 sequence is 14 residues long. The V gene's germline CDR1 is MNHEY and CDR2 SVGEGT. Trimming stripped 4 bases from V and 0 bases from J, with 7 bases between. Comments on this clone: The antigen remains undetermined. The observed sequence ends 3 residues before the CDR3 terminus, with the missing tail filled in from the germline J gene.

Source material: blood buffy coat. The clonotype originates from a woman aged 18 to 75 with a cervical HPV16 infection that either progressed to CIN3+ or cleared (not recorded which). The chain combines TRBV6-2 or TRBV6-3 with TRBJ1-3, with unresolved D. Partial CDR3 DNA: TGTGCCAGCAGTTCTACCGCCTCTGGAAACACC. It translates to CASSSTASGNT. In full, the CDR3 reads CASSSTASGNTIYF.